These 7 T cell receptor beta chains were all obtained from the same sample, sequenced in a study of T-cell reconstitution after alpha-beta-depleted transplantation in children. For TCRbeta, the library was prepared with unique molecular identifiers. TCRdb reanalysed the PCR reads using MiXCR and keeps one entry per CDR3 protein. The table has roughly 400,000 distinct CDR3 sequences, roughly 22% seen once. The sequencing here drew on PBMCs from the stem cell graft donor, taken from the stem cell graft. The receptors originated from a human donor who donated a stem cell graft to a child with acute myeloid leukemia.

This clonotype was counted many times. This chain links TRBV6-1 with TRBJ2-7, with 10 positions matching TRBD1. CDR3 size: 18 residues. V shed 3 bases, J shed 3 bases, and the junction held 14 bases outside the gene matches. Germline CDR1 reads MNHNS; CDR2 reads SASEGT. In DNA, the CDR3 is TGTGCCAGCAGTGATTCTCTGGGACAGGGGATATCCTACTACGAGCAGTACTTC. Amino acid sequence: CASSDSLGQGISYYEQYF.

In its sample, this clonotype was seen many times. The CDR3 bases are TGTGCCAGCAGTTACTCCCCCTGGACCTACGAGCAGTACTTC. Its translation is CASSYSPWTYEQYF. The chain links TRBV6-5 to TRBJ2-7, with no clear D. Trimming removed 0 bases from V and 2 bases from J, with 8 bases in between. From germline, CDR1 is MNHEY and CDR2 SVGAGI. This CDR3 comprises 14 residues.

The chain recombines TRBV12-3 or TRBV12-4 with TRBJ2-2; the D gene is possibly TRBD2 (5 bases). The CDR3 covers 15 residues. Deletions cut 6 bases from V and 0 bases from J, with 11 bases between. CDR3 DNA sequence: TGTGCCAGCAGCCTGTCAGCGGCGAACACCGGGGAGCTGTTTTTT. This translates into CASSLSAANTGELFF.

This clonotype was seen more than once but under ten times. V gene TRBV24-1 combines with J gene TRBJ2-5; 9 bases are shared with TRBD2. This CDR3 spans 16 amino acids. With 3 bases clipped from V and 2 bases from J, the junction kept 6 bases outside the gene matches. The germline CDR1 and CDR2 sequences are KGHDR and SFDVKD. DNA of the CDR3: TGTGCCACCAGTGATCCCGGGACTAGCAGTCAAGAGACCCAGTACTTC. Amino acid sequence: CATSDPGTSSQETQYF.

This clonotype was recorded many times. The rearrangement joins TRBV12-3 or TRBV12-4 to TRBJ1-5, with a weak D call TRBD1 (5 bases). This CDR3 is built from 13 residues. Trimming stripped 3 bases from V and 8 bases from J, with 11 bases between. The CDR3: CASSFRVTEPQHF. The DNA of the CDR3 is TGTGCCAGCAGTTTCAGGGTAACTGAGCCCCAGCATTTT.

In this sample, this clonotype turned up a few times. The genes are TRBV29-1 and TRBJ2-1; 8 positions match TRBD2. V was pared by 2 bases and J by 7 bases, with 7 bases of the junction left unmatched. Germline CDR1 and CDR2: SQVTM and ANQGSEA. The CDR3 covers 14 residues. CDR3 in amino acids: CSVEPSGFWNEQFF. In DNA, the CDR3 is TGCAGCGTTGAACCTAGCGGGTTTTGGAATGAGCAGTTCTTC.

On this clonotype: One base away lies a much larger clone, so this may be a sequencing read error. J is TRBJ2-7 and V is TRBV7-8; D gene ambiguous. The CDR3 has 14 residues. Germline CDR1 reads SGHVS; CDR2 reads FQNEAQ. V lost 0 bases and J lost 1, with 7 bases in between. Written as DNA, the CDR3 is TGTGCCAGCAGCTTAGCGGTACAGTCCTACGAGCAGTACTTC. Translating it yields CASSLAVQSYEQYF.